These T cell receptor beta chains were read from a single sample in a study of shared clonotypes between healthy human individuals. Measured with immunoSEQ multiplex PCR; TCRdb has only the in-frame clones, and not every one. The data show 95,000 to 120,000 clones, with under 70% seen just once and almost 25% held by the top ten. Sequenced input: memory CD8+ T cells sorted from blood. The receptors originated from a young woman in good health. Both conserved end residues are part of each CDR3. Fields, in order: CDR3 protein, CDR3 length, D gene, J gene, clone size, V gene. The D gene is left open where the match is weak. Clone size is given for some rows only: seen once, a few or many times, or a class if the clone is expanded.

CDR3 protein: CATSPTRVASSYEQYF
CDR3 length: 16
D gene: .
J gene: TRBJ2-7
clone size: few
V gene: TRBV15

CDR3 protein: CASSLGAASFNEQYF
CDR3 length: 15
D gene: .
J gene: TRBJ2-7
clone size: .
V gene: TRBV7-3

CDR3 protein: CASSEDSLQYEQYF
CDR3 length: 14
D gene: .
J gene: TRBJ2-7
clone size: .
V gene: TRBV10-2

CDR3 protein: CASSPWTTGSYEQYF
CDR3 length: 15
D gene: .
J gene: TRBJ2-7
clone size: .
V gene: TRBV9

CDR3 protein: CASSSTRGGLVYHEQYF
CDR3 length: 17
D gene: TRBD2
J gene: TRBJ2-7
clone size: .
V gene: TRBV27

CDR3 protein: CASSPPAGARQETQYF
CDR3 length: 16
D gene: .
J gene: TRBJ2-5
clone size: few
V gene: TRBV14

CDR3 protein: CASRAGAGTTEAFF
CDR3 length: 14
D gene: .
J gene: TRBJ1-1
clone size: .
V gene: TRBV5-1

CDR3 protein: CASSGTGGALFYGYTF
CDR3 length: 16
D gene: TRBD1
J gene: TRBJ1-2
clone size: many
V gene: TRBV6-1

CDR3 protein: CASSLSSGAGREQFF
CDR3 length: 15
D gene: TRBD2
J gene: TRBJ2-1
clone size: .
V gene: TRBV6-4

CDR3 protein: CASSSSLVGAGGYNEQFF
CDR3 length: 18
D gene: TRBD2
J gene: TRBJ2-1
clone size: .
V gene: TRBV7-9

CDR3 protein: CASRGQTSGRALYEQYF
CDR3 length: 17
D gene: TRBD2
J gene: TRBJ2-7
clone size: .
V gene: TRBV28

CDR3 protein: CASSIARGLETQYF
CDR3 length: 14
D gene: .
J gene: TRBJ2-5
clone size: .
V gene: TRBV19

CDR3 protein: CSSEDRNTGELFF
CDR3 length: 13
D gene: .
J gene: TRBJ2-2
clone size: .
V gene: TRBV29-1

CDR3 protein: CASTQQGLNTEAFF
CDR3 length: 14
D gene: .
J gene: TRBJ1-1
clone size: once
V gene: TRBV28

CDR3 protein: CASSRGLRLDEQFF
CDR3 length: 14
D gene: .
J gene: TRBJ2-1
clone size: .
V gene: TRBV28

CDR3 protein: CASSQIDLGLAAYEQYF
CDR3 length: 17
D gene: TRBD2
J gene: TRBJ2-7
clone size: .
V gene: TRBV4-1

CDR3 protein: CASGLYVGVSHYEQYF
CDR3 length: 16
D gene: .
J gene: TRBJ2-7
clone size: .
V gene: TRBV12-5

CDR3 protein: CASSQDRVGVSNYGYTF
CDR3 length: 17
D gene: .
J gene: TRBJ1-2
clone size: .
V gene: TRBV4-1

CDR3 protein: CASSSMVEAFF
CDR3 length: 11
D gene: .
J gene: TRBJ1-1
clone size: few
V gene: TRBV6-5

CDR3 protein: CASSEVTASSYEQYF
CDR3 length: 15
D gene: .
J gene: TRBJ2-7
clone size: .
V gene: TRBV6-1

CDR3 protein: CASSPGQGLGGYTF
CDR3 length: 14
D gene: TRBD1
J gene: TRBJ1-2
clone size: .
V gene: TRBV6-1

CDR3 protein: CASYGLVKADTQYF
CDR3 length: 14
D gene: TRBD2
J gene: TRBJ2-3
clone size: .
V gene: TRBV2

CDR3 protein: CASSQGTDQETQYF
CDR3 length: 14
D gene: .
J gene: TRBJ2-5
clone size: .
V gene: TRBV4-1

CDR3 protein: CATSRDGPLYF
CDR3 length: 11
D gene: .
J gene: TRBJ2-7
clone size: .
V gene: TRBV15

CDR3 protein: CASSQGGPWVANEKLFF
CDR3 length: 17
D gene: .
J gene: TRBJ1-4
clone size: .
V gene: TRBV14

CDR3 protein: CASSLRGPQYF
CDR3 length: 11
D gene: .
J gene: TRBJ2-4
clone size: .
V gene: TRBV7-4